This T cell receptor (beta chain) was captured in a study of sequential checkpoint blockade in melanoma. Study results and caveats: Clinical benefit was about 30 times likelier when tumor T-cell fraction and clonality increased. For nivolumab-first patients, baseline tumor clonality was associated with response.

Treatment: randomized to nivolumab then ipilimumab (arm A) or the reverse (arm B). Trimming took 2 bases from V and 10 from J; bases not matched to a gene: 17. The CDR3 extends over 17 amino acids. The germline gives CDR1 SGHNT, CDR2 YENEEA. Assay used: immunoSEQ multiplex PCR; TCRdb lists only in-frame clones, some missing. The sample holds around 4,000 clones, 20% to 25% seen once. The sample holds a few counts of this clone. As yet, its antigen is unknown. The TCR was taken from a human donor with melanoma. The V gene is TRBV11-3, the J gene TRBJ2-1; TRBD2 matches at 7 bases. This material consisted of tumor tissue (inferred from file names), taken from a patient given nivolumab and ipilimumab in sequence. CDR3 DNA sequence: TGTGCCAGCAGCTTAAATCTGGGCTCTCGCGGGGGAGAGGAGCAGTTCTTC. This sequence encodes CASSLNLGSRGGEEQFF.